The source of this TCR beta chain is a study of T cell responses to AZD1222 COVID-19 vaccine. Using immunoSEQ multiplex PCR, the repertoire was profiled, and TCRdb retains in-frame clones only, with some absent. The sample shows around 200,000 clones, around 90% of them seen only once. The CDR3 extends over 13 amino acids. V was cut by 0 bases and J by 7 bases, with 6 bases left in between. Germline V lookup: CDR1 ENHRY, CDR2 SYGVKD. The sequence was collected from an adult in good health. The chain employs TRBV10-3 and TRBJ2-2; D is undetermined. The input for sequencing was peripheral blood, taken on day 0 of AZD1222 vaccination. The CDR3 DNA sequence: TGTGCCATCAGTGAGTCAAACCTCGGGGAGCTGTTTTTT. This sequence encodes CAISESNLGELFF.